A selection of T cell receptor beta chains follows, all from one sample in a study of cytomegalovirus exposure and HLA in healthy donors. Method: immunoSEQ multiplex PCR; TCRdb's copy keeps in-frame clones and lacks some. Of approximately 160,000 clones listed, around four fifths were seen once; the top ten hold under 2.5%. The material sequenced was PBMCs. The receptors were sampled from a young man in good health and CMV-seropositive. Both conserved end residues are part of each CDR3. The order of the fields is J gene, V gene, clone size, D gene, CDR3 length, CDR3 protein, CDR3 DNA. D genes are given only for firm matches. Clone size is shown for a subset of rows, as once, few, many or a class of expanded clone.

TRBJ1-2,TRBV6-5,NA,TRBD1,15,CASSYSRDSYYGYTF,TGTGCCAGCAGTTACTCGAGGGACAGTTACTATGGCTACACCTTC
TRBJ2-5,TRBV5-1,NA,TRBD2,16,CASSLLASGGGKTQYF,TGCGCCAGCAGCTTGTTGGCTAGCGGGGGTGGAAAGACCCAGTACTTC
TRBJ1-1,TRBV18,once,NA,14,CASSPRSGITEAFF,TGTGCCAGCTCACCACGGAGCGGGATCACTGAAGCTTTCTTT
TRBJ1-2,TRBV6-5,NA,NA,16,CASSYIGGAANYGYTF,TGTGCCAGCAGTTACATTGGGGGGGCAGCTAACTATGGCTACACCTTC
TRBJ2-7,TRBV10-3,NA,TRBD1,14,CAIRTGGGSYEQYF,TGTGCCATCCGGACAGGGGGCGGCTCCTACGAGCAGTACTTC
TRBJ2-7,TRBV7-3,NA,TRBD1,13,CASSLNPGGEQYF,TGTGCCAGCAGCTTAAACCCAGGGGGAGAGCAGTACTTC
TRBJ2-5,TRBV7-9,NA,NA,15,CASSSPPGAEKGQYF,TGTGCCAGCAGCTCCCCACCAGGGGCAGAGAAGGGCCAGTACTTC
TRBJ2-2,TRBV18,NA,TRBD2,15,CASSPRSGGNGELFF,TGTGCCAGCTCACCACGGAGCGGGGGTAACGGGGAGCTGTTTTTT
TRBJ2-7,TRBV13,NA,NA,16,CASSLGGGGSSYEQYF,TGTGCCAGCAGCTTAGGAGGGGGTGGTAGTTCCTACGAGCAGTACTTC
TRBJ1-1,TRBV10-3,few,NA,12,CAISARDTEAFF,TGTGCCATCAGCGCCAGGGATACTGAAGCTTTCTTT
TRBJ1-5,TRBV13,NA,TRBD1,16,CASSFSDRGGNQPQHF,TGTGCCAGCAGCTTCTCGGACAGGGGCGGCAATCAGCCCCAGCATTTT
TRBJ2-2,TRBV5-4,NA,NA,12,CASSQTTGELFF,TGTGCCAGCAGCCAGACTACCGGGGAGCTGTTTTTT
TRBJ1-1,TRBV7-2,NA,NA,15,CASSLGGIKNTEAFF,TGTGCCAGCAGCTTAGGAGGGATCAAGAACACTGAAGCTTTCTTT
TRBJ2-7,TRBV27,few,NA,16,CATKTAGTQSSYEQYF,TGTGCCACCAAAACGGCGGGGACCCAGAGCTCCTACGAGCAGTACTTC
TRBJ1-4,TRBV7-7,NA,TRBD1,21,CASTLGQRGQAFGGYNEKLFF,TGTGCTAGCACCTTAGGCCAAAGGGGGCAGGCCTTCGGCGGTTATAATGAAAAACTGTTTTTT
TRBJ1-2,TRBV6-5,NA,NA,16,CASSYWVDDSNYGYTF,TGTGCCAGCAGTTACTGGGTTGATGACAGCAACTATGGCTACACCTTC
TRBJ2-7,TRBV15,NA,TRBD1,15,CATSRRTGTEYEQYF,TGTGCCACCAGCAGGAGGACCGGGACAGAATACGAGCAGTACTTC
TRBJ2-5,TRBV19,NA,TRBD1,16,CASRALGTGNQETQYF,TGTGCCAGTAGAGCGTTGGGGACAGGGAACCAAGAGACCCAGTACTTC
TRBJ1-6,TRBV19,NA,NA,16,CASTPTTGGYYSPLHF,TGTGCCAGTACCCCAACAACAGGCGGCTACTATTCACCCCTCCACTTT
TRBJ2-1,TRBV19,NA,TRBD2,15,CASSEAGLAGGKQFF,TGTGCCAGTAGTGAGGCGGGACTAGCGGGGGGGAAGCAGTTCTTC
TRBJ1-1,TRBV19,NA,NA,12,CASSNFIYEAFF,TGTGCCAGTAGCAACTTCATCTATGAAGCTTTCTTT
TRBJ1-5,TRBV27,NA,NA,12,CASSRGNQPQHF,TGTGCCAGCAGTCGGGGCAATCAGCCCCAGCATTTT
TRBJ2-1,TRBV6-1,NA,NA,12,CASSEWPNEQFF,TGTGCCAGCAGTGAGTGGCCCAATGAGCAGTTCTTC
TRBJ1-3,TRBV30,few,NA,14,CAWSSGSVGNTIYF,TGTGCCTGGAGTTCGGGGTCAGTTGGAAACACCATATATTTT
TRBJ2-3,TRBV27,NA,NA,15,CASGGTGSYEDTQYF,TGTGCCAGCGGGGGGACCGGGAGTTACGAAGATACGCAGTATTTT
TRBJ1-2,TRBV7-2,NA,TRBD1,14,CASSLEGAGNGYTF,TGTGCCAGCAGCTTAGAGGGGGCAGGGAATGGCTACACCTTC
TRBJ1-6,TRBV19,NA,NA,13,CASKERENSPLHF,TGTGCCAGTAAAGAAAGGGAGAATTCACCCCTCCACTTT
TRBJ1-2,TRBV6-6,once,TRBD1,15,CASSRDTGQSYGYTF,TGTGCCAGCAGCCGCGATACGGGACAGAGCTATGGCTACACCTTC
TRBJ1-2,TRBV10-3,few,TRBD1,14,CAISRTGEDYGYTF,TGTGCCATCAGCCGGACAGGGGAAGACTATGGCTACACCTTC
TRBJ2-3,TRBV27,once,TRBD2,19,CASSSPRTSGRSNTDTQYF,TGTGCCAGCAGTTCCCCGAGGACTAGCGGCAGATCTAACACAGATACGCAGTATTTT
TRBJ2-5,TRBV5-1,NA,NA,16,CASSFGGRAQGETQYF,TGCGCCAGCAGCTTTGGAGGTCGCGCACAGGGAGAGACCCAGTACTTC
TRBJ2-5,TRBV5-8,NA,TRBD1,14,CASSRDRDQETQYF,TGTGCCAGCAGTAGGGACAGGGATCAAGAGACCCAGTACTTC
TRBJ2-7,TRBV4-3,NA,TRBD1,18,CASSQGDRGGTVSNEQYF,TGCGCCAGCAGCCAAGGGGACAGGGGCGGAACGGTTTCTAACGAGCAGTACTTC
TRBJ2-7,TRBV18,NA,TRBD1,15,CASSLRQGASYEQYF,TGTGCCAGCTCACTTCGACAGGGGGCCTCCTACGAGCAGTACTTC
TRBJ2-1,TRBV7-8,once,TRBD2,17,CASSSTAGGGLYNEQFF,TGTGCCAGCAGCTCGACGGCCGGCGGGGGGTTATACAATGAGCAGTTCTTC
TRBJ2-1,TRBV9,once,NA,19,CASSVEPPFGSPVPYEQFF,TGTGCCAGCAGCGTAGAGCCCCCCTTTGGTAGCCCCGTACCATATGAGCAGTTCTTC
TRBJ2-5,TRBV7-6,NA,NA,16,CASSLAYRLMRETQYF,TGTGCCAGCAGCTTAGCATACAGACTAATGAGGGAGACCCAGTACTTC